A selection of T cell receptor beta chains follows, all from one sample in a study of beta chain features in type 1 diabetes. The data were produced by immunoSEQ multiplex PCR, yet TCRdb's version contains in-frame clones alone and is incomplete. The sample has under 500,000 clones; approximately 28% are singletons. Source material: naive CD4+ T cells from blood. The receptors were sampled from a man younger than 35 in good health. The CDR3 runs from the conserved cysteine through the conserved F or W. The order of the fields is clone size, J gene, D gene, V gene, CDR3 DNA, CDR3 protein. D genes are given only for firm matches. Size tells how often a clone was seen (once, few, many) or the class of an expanded clone, and some rows leave it out.

clone_size: NA; j_call: TRBJ1-2; d_call: TRBD1; v_call: TRBV7-2; cdr3_nt: TGTGCCAGCAGCTCGCAGACAGGGAACTATGGCTACACCTTC; cdr3_aa: CASSSQTGNYGYTF
clone_size: NA; j_call: TRBJ2-1; d_call: NA; v_call: TRBV29-1; cdr3_nt: TGCAGCGTTGAACGGCAGGCCCCATACAATGAGCAGTTCTTC; cdr3_aa: CSVERQAPYNEQFF
clone_size: few; j_call: TRBJ2-4; d_call: TRBD1; v_call: TRBV6-5; cdr3_nt: TGTGCCGTCTGGGACAGGGGTGCCAAAAACATTCAGTACTTC; cdr3_aa: CAVWDRGAKNIQYF
clone_size: few; j_call: TRBJ2-7; d_call: NA; v_call: TRBV30; cdr3_nt: TGTGCCTGGAGTGGGGGCTCCTACGAGCAGTACTTC; cdr3_aa: CAWSGGSYEQYF
clone_size: once; j_call: TRBJ2-7; d_call: TRBD2; v_call: TRBV6-6; cdr3_nt: TGTGCCAGCAGCCGGGGAACTAGCGGAGTGGGCTACGAGCAGTACTTC; cdr3_aa: CASSRGTSGVGYEQYF
clone_size: NA; j_call: TRBJ2-3; d_call: TRBD2; v_call: TRBV19; cdr3_nt: TGTGCCAGTAGTAACCTAGCGGGGGGAGGAGATACGCAGTATTTT; cdr3_aa: CASSNLAGGGDTQYF
clone_size: NA; j_call: TRBJ2-5; d_call: TRBD1; v_call: TRBV28; cdr3_nt: TGTGCCAGCAGTTCAGGGGGAGAGACCCAGTACTTC; cdr3_aa: CASSSGGETQYF
clone_size: NA; j_call: TRBJ2-5; d_call: NA; v_call: TRBV29-1; cdr3_nt: TGCAGCGGGGGACATCGGCAAGAGACCCAGTACTTC; cdr3_aa: CSGGHRQETQYF
clone_size: few; j_call: TRBJ1-1; d_call: TRBD1; v_call: TRBV29-1; cdr3_nt: TGCAGCGTCACTAGACAGGGTGGCACTGAAGCTTTCTTT; cdr3_aa: CSVTRQGGTEAFF
clone_size: few; j_call: TRBJ1-2; d_call: NA; v_call: TRBV29-1; cdr3_nt: TGCAGCCCGACGGGCTACACCTTC; cdr3_aa: CSPTGYTF
clone_size: NA; j_call: TRBJ2-1; d_call: NA; v_call: TRBV5-6; cdr3_nt: TGTGCCAGCAGCCACCCGGGCGGGCATGAGCAGTTCTTC; cdr3_aa: CASSHPGGHEQFF
clone_size: NA; j_call: TRBJ2-7; d_call: NA; v_call: TRBV30; cdr3_nt: TGTGCCTGGAGCGCCCAAGAGAACTACGAGCAGTACTTC; cdr3_aa: CAWSAQENYEQYF
clone_size: few; j_call: TRBJ1-2; d_call: TRBD1; v_call: TRBV7-8; cdr3_nt: TGTGCCAGCAGCTTAGTGACAGGGTATGGCTACACCTTC; cdr3_aa: CASSLVTGYGYTF
clone_size: few; j_call: TRBJ2-5; d_call: TRBD1; v_call: TRBV7-2; cdr3_nt: TGTGCCAGCAGCTTTACAGGGGGGCAAGAGACCCAGTACTTC; cdr3_aa: CASSFTGGQETQYF
clone_size: few; j_call: TRBJ2-7; d_call: TRBD2; v_call: TRBV28; cdr3_nt: TGTGCCAGCAGTTGGTCCAGCGGGACCTACGAGCAGTACTTC; cdr3_aa: CASSWSSGTYEQYF
clone_size: NA; j_call: TRBJ2-7; d_call: NA; v_call: TRBV29-1; cdr3_nt: TGCAGCGTCGAAGTCTCGGGTCTAAGCTCCTACGAGCAGTACTTC; cdr3_aa: CSVEVSGLSSYEQYF
clone_size: NA; j_call: TRBJ2-5; d_call: TRBD1; v_call: TRBV7-9; cdr3_nt: TGTGCCAGCAGCTGGGGACAGGAAAAAGAGACCCAGTACTTC; cdr3_aa: CASSWGQEKETQYF
clone_size: NA; j_call: TRBJ2-5; d_call: NA; v_call: TRBV5-1; cdr3_nt: TGCGCCAGCAGCTTGGCAGTGGCAGAACGACAAGAGACCCAGTACTTC; cdr3_aa: CASSLAVAERQETQYF
clone_size: few; j_call: TRBJ2-2; d_call: NA; v_call: TRBV6-1; cdr3_nt: TGTGCCAGCAGTGAATGGAGATCGAACACCGGGGAGCTGTTTTTT; cdr3_aa: CASSEWRSNTGELFF
clone_size: NA; j_call: TRBJ2-3; d_call: TRBD1; v_call: TRBV5-1; cdr3_nt: TGCGCCAGCAGTTGGACAGGGGACACAGATACGCAGTATTTT; cdr3_aa: CASSWTGDTDTQYF
clone_size: NA; j_call: TRBJ2-1; d_call: TRBD2; v_call: TRBV4-3; cdr3_nt: TGCGCCAGCAGCCTACATATACTAGCGGGAGGGGATGAGCAGTTCTTC; cdr3_aa: CASSLHILAGGDEQFF
clone_size: NA; j_call: TRBJ2-5; d_call: NA; v_call: TRBV15; cdr3_nt: TGTGCCACCAGCATAATACTGGTGGAGACCCAGTACTTC; cdr3_aa: CATSIILVETQYF
clone_size: once; j_call: TRBJ2-1; d_call: NA; v_call: TRBV5-6; cdr3_nt: TGTGCCAGCAGCTTTCCCGGGGATGAGCAGTTCTTC; cdr3_aa: CASSFPGDEQFF
clone_size: NA; j_call: TRBJ2-5; d_call: TRBD1; v_call: TRBV7-7; cdr3_nt: TGTGCTAGCAGCTTAGCGGACAGGGGTGGGACCCAGTACTTC; cdr3_aa: CASSLADRGGTQYF
clone_size: few; j_call: TRBJ2-7; d_call: NA; v_call: TRBV25-1; cdr3_nt: TGTGCCAGCAGTGAATACGGGGGCCAGGGGAGGGGCGAGCAGTACTTC; cdr3_aa: CASSEYGGQGRGEQYF
clone_size: NA; j_call: TRBJ2-7; d_call: TRBD1; v_call: TRBV28; cdr3_nt: TGTGCCAGCAGTTCGGGACAGGGTTCCTACGGGCAGTACTTC; cdr3_aa: CASSSGQGSYGQYF
clone_size: few; j_call: TRBJ2-5; d_call: TRBD1; v_call: TRBV28; cdr3_nt: TGTGCCAGCAGTTCCCCGGCGGAGACAGGGAGGACCCAGTACTTC; cdr3_aa: CASSSPAETGRTQYF
clone_size: few; j_call: TRBJ2-7; d_call: NA; v_call: TRBV29-1; cdr3_nt: TGCAGCGTTCGGGTGGACTCTCTCTACGAGCAGTACTTC; cdr3_aa: CSVRVDSLYEQYF
clone_size: few; j_call: TRBJ2-7; d_call: TRBD2; v_call: TRBV29-1; cdr3_nt: TGCAGCGTTGTGACTAGCGGCTCCTACGAGCAGTACTTC; cdr3_aa: CSVVTSGSYEQYF
clone_size: NA; j_call: TRBJ2-6; d_call: NA; v_call: TRBV2; cdr3_nt: TGTGCCAGCAGTGAATGGGCTTCCTCTGGGGCCAACGTCCTGACTTTC; cdr3_aa: CASSEWASSGANVLTF
clone_size: NA; j_call: TRBJ1-4; d_call: TRBD1; v_call: TRBV15; cdr3_nt: TGTGCCACCAGCCCACGGACAGGGTCGGGTGAAAAACTGTTTTTT; cdr3_aa: CATSPRTGSGEKLFF
clone_size: NA; j_call: TRBJ1-1; d_call: TRBD1; v_call: TRBV29-1; cdr3_nt: TGCAGCGTGGTTGGACAGGCGAACACTGAAGCTTTCTTT; cdr3_aa: CSVVGQANTEAFF
clone_size: few; j_call: TRBJ1-2; d_call: TRBD1; v_call: TRBV9; cdr3_nt: TGTGCCAGCAGCGTTGCCAGGGGGCAAGAAGGCTACACCTTC; cdr3_aa: CASSVARGQEGYTF
clone_size: NA; j_call: TRBJ2-3; d_call: TRBD2; v_call: TRBV9; cdr3_nt: TGTGCCAGCAGCTCGCGACTAGCGGGGGTCACAGATACGCAGTATTTT; cdr3_aa: CASSSRLAGVTDTQYF